These T cell receptor beta chains were read from a single sample in a study of shared clonotypes between healthy human individuals. Sequencing used immunoSEQ multiplex PCR; TCRdb keeps in-frame clones, though not all of them. The sample shows fewer than 850,000 clones, roughly 88% of them seen only once. Specimen: memory CD8+ T cells from PBMCs. Receptor source: a young man in good health. Some clones in this sample may be carry-over from other donors' samples. CDR3s include the opening cysteine and the closing phenylalanine or tryptophan. A D gene is named only where the DNA matches it firmly. Not every row has a clone size; where given, it reads once, few, many or a size class.

j_call: TRBJ2-1
v_call: TRBV9
d_call: -
clone_size: -
cdr3_aa: CASSVGARNEQFF
cdr3_nt: TGTGCCAGCAGCGTGGGGGCGCGGAATGAGCAGTTCTTC

j_call: TRBJ2-7
v_call: TRBV27
d_call: -
clone_size: -
cdr3_aa: CASSFLTAPYEQYF
cdr3_nt: TGTGCCAGCAGTTTTTTAACGGCTCCTTACGAGCAGTACTTC

j_call: TRBJ2-6
v_call: TRBV5-4
d_call: -
clone_size: -
cdr3_aa: CASSFRAANVLTF
cdr3_nt: TGTGCCAGCAGCTTCAGGGCAGCCAACGTCCTGACTTTC

j_call: TRBJ1-3
v_call: TRBV2
d_call: -
clone_size: -
cdr3_aa: CASMGRSGNTIYF
cdr3_nt: TGTGCCAGCATGGGGCGCTCTGGAAACACCATATATTTT

j_call: TRBJ1-5
v_call: TRBV13
d_call: -
clone_size: -
cdr3_aa: CASSHRDGNQPQHF
cdr3_nt: TGTGCCAGCAGCCACCGGGACGGGAATCAGCCCCAGCATTTT

j_call: TRBJ2-7
v_call: TRBV27
d_call: TRBD2
clone_size: -
cdr3_aa: CASSPNGLAGPYEQYF
cdr3_nt: TGTGCCAGCAGTCCCAACGGACTAGCGGGACCCTACGAGCAGTACTTC

j_call: TRBJ1-1
v_call: TRBV5-4
d_call: -
clone_size: -
cdr3_aa: CASRDRMNTEAFF
cdr3_nt: TGTGCCAGCAGGGACAGAATGAACACTGAAGCTTTCTTT

j_call: TRBJ2-2
v_call: TRBV9
d_call: -
clone_size: -
cdr3_aa: CASSAYRVGGELFF
cdr3_nt: TGTGCCAGCAGCGCCTACAGGGTTGGCGGGGAGCTGTTTTTT

j_call: TRBJ1-2
v_call: TRBV27
d_call: TRBD1
clone_size: -
cdr3_aa: CASTTGAGNYGYTF
cdr3_nt: TGTGCCAGCACAACAGGGGCGGGGAACTATGGCTACACCTTC

j_call: TRBJ2-7
v_call: TRBV27
d_call: TRBD1
clone_size: -
cdr3_aa: CASFTRGTKEQYF
cdr3_nt: TGTGCCAGCTTCACCAGGGGGACGAAAGAGCAGTACTTC

j_call: TRBJ2-3
v_call: TRBV4-1
d_call: -
clone_size: -
cdr3_aa: CASSQVSADTQYF
cdr3_nt: TGCGCCAGCAGCCAAGTGTCCGCAGATACGCAGTATTTT

j_call: TRBJ2-7
v_call: TRBV30
d_call: TRBD1
clone_size: -
cdr3_aa: CAGTTDRAYEQYF
cdr3_nt: TGTGCCGGAACTACGGACAGGGCCTACGAGCAGTACTTC

j_call: TRBJ2-3
v_call: TRBV13
d_call: -
clone_size: -
cdr3_aa: CASSAPNTDTQYF
cdr3_nt: TGTGCCAGCAGCGCACCTAACACAGATACGCAGTATTTT

j_call: TRBJ1-1
v_call: TRBV15
d_call: -
clone_size: -
cdr3_aa: CATSRDRGQNTEAFF
cdr3_nt: TGTGCCACCAGCAGAGACCGGGGGCAAAACACTGAAGCTTTCTTT

j_call: TRBJ2-7
v_call: TRBV6-1
d_call: -
clone_size: -
cdr3_aa: CASNARGPYEQYF
cdr3_nt: TGTGCCAGCAACGCGAGGGGACCCTACGAGCAGTACTTC

j_call: TRBJ2-1
v_call: TRBV9
d_call: TRBD2
clone_size: -
cdr3_aa: CASSAGGTSADNEQFF
cdr3_nt: TGTGCCAGCAGCGCAGGAGGGACTAGCGCCGATAATGAGCAGTTCTTC

j_call: TRBJ2-7
v_call: TRBV7-2
d_call: TRBD2
clone_size: -
cdr3_aa: CASSLIGGTSGFYEQYF
cdr3_nt: TGTGCCAGCAGCTTAATCGGCGGGACTAGCGGGTTCTACGAGCAGTACTTC

j_call: TRBJ2-2
v_call: TRBV27
d_call: TRBD1
clone_size: -
cdr3_aa: CASQTGSGELFF
cdr3_nt: TGTGCCAGCCAGACAGGGTCCGGGGAGCTGTTTTTT

j_call: TRBJ2-1
v_call: TRBV27
d_call: -
clone_size: -
cdr3_aa: CASRDDSDEQFF
cdr3_nt: TGTGCCAGCAGAGACGACAGCGATGAGCAGTTCTTC

j_call: TRBJ2-7
v_call: TRBV27
d_call: TRBD1
clone_size: -
cdr3_aa: CASSLAGTANYEQYF
cdr3_nt: TGTGCCAGCAGTTTGGCCGGGACAGCCAACTACGAGCAGTACTTC

j_call: TRBJ2-1
v_call: TRBV11-2
d_call: -
clone_size: -
cdr3_aa: CASSLEGGVYNEQFF
cdr3_nt: TGTGCCAGCAGCTTAGAGGGGGGAGTGTATAATGAGCAGTTCTTC

j_call: TRBJ2-5
v_call: TRBV29-1
d_call: -
clone_size: -
cdr3_aa: CSVDLAGDSQETQYF
cdr3_nt: TGCAGCGTTGATCTGGCCGGTGACAGCCAAGAGACCCAGTACTTC

j_call: TRBJ2-7
v_call: TRBV27
d_call: -
clone_size: -
cdr3_aa: CASSLQAGVAYEQYF
cdr3_nt: TGTGCCAGCAGTTTACAGGCCGGGGTAGCCTACGAGCAGTACTTC

j_call: TRBJ2-7
v_call: TRBV4-2
d_call: -
clone_size: -
cdr3_aa: CASSQLGEAYEQYF
cdr3_nt: TGTGCCAGCAGCCAACTGGGGGAGGCCTACGAGCAGTACTTC

j_call: TRBJ2-2
v_call: TRBV27
d_call: -
clone_size: -
cdr3_aa: CASSPHHKANTGELFF
cdr3_nt: TGTGCCAGCAGCCCCCACCATAAGGCGAACACCGGGGAGCTGTTTTTT

j_call: TRBJ2-7
v_call: TRBV6-5
d_call: -
clone_size: -
cdr3_aa: CASSTGQIYEQYF
cdr3_nt: TGTGCCAGCAGTACGGGACAAATCTACGAGCAGTACTTC

j_call: TRBJ1-2
v_call: TRBV4-1
d_call: TRBD1
clone_size: -
cdr3_aa: CASSQDHRDRGIYYGYTF
cdr3_nt: TGCGCCAGCAGCCAAGATCACCGGGACAGGGGGATATACTATGGCTACACCTTC

j_call: TRBJ2-7
v_call: TRBV9
d_call: -
clone_size: -
cdr3_aa: CASSPTPTYEQYF
cdr3_nt: TGTGCCAGCAGCCCGACTCCGACCTACGAGCAGTACTTC

j_call: TRBJ1-5
v_call: TRBV19
d_call: -
clone_size: -
cdr3_aa: CASTKEDSDGEPQHF
cdr3_nt: TGTGCCAGTACCAAGGAAGACAGCGACGGGGAGCCCCAGCATTTT

j_call: TRBJ1-1
v_call: TRBV6-5
d_call: -
clone_size: -
cdr3_aa: CASSRLSHTEAFF
cdr3_nt: TGTGCCAGCAGTCGACTCAGTCACACTGAAGCTTTCTTT

j_call: TRBJ2-7
v_call: TRBV5-4
d_call: -
clone_size: -
cdr3_aa: CASKGLGGDYEQYF
cdr3_nt: TGTGCCAGCAAAGGGCTTGGCGGAGACTACGAGCAGTACTTC

j_call: TRBJ1-4
v_call: TRBV28
d_call: -
clone_size: -
cdr3_aa: CASSLGVGVGNEKLFF
cdr3_nt: TGTGCCAGCAGTTTAGGGGTAGGGGTTGGTAATGAAAAACTGTTTTTT

j_call: TRBJ2-7
v_call: TRBV9
d_call: TRBD1
clone_size: -
cdr3_aa: CASSAPGQGGYEQYF
cdr3_nt: TGTGCCAGCAGCGCTCCGGGACAGGGAGGGTACGAGCAGTACTTC

j_call: TRBJ2-5
v_call: TRBV6-1
d_call: -
clone_size: once
cdr3_aa: CASSEVRDFYF
cdr3_nt: TGTGCCAGCAGTGAAGTTAGGGATTTTTACTTC

j_call: TRBJ2-7
v_call: TRBV7-9
d_call: TRBD2
clone_size: once
cdr3_aa: CASSFTSGEQYF
cdr3_nt: TGTGCCAGCAGCTTTACTAGCGGCGAGCAGTACTTC

j_call: TRBJ2-1
v_call: TRBV9
d_call: -
clone_size: -
cdr3_aa: CASSVGDRYNEQFF
cdr3_nt: TGTGCCAGCAGCGTAGGTGACAGATACAATGAGCAGTTCTTC

j_call: TRBJ2-3
v_call: TRBV29-1
d_call: TRBD2
clone_size: -
cdr3_aa: CSVEDRLATDTQYF
cdr3_nt: TGCAGCGTTGAAGATCGACTAGCAACAGATACGCAGTATTTT

j_call: TRBJ1-4
v_call: TRBV4-2
d_call: -
clone_size: -
cdr3_aa: CASSPGGRAANEKLFF
cdr3_nt: TGTGCCAGCAGCCCCGGAGGCAGGGCCGCTAATGAAAAACTGTTTTTT

j_call: TRBJ2-7
v_call: TRBV28
d_call: -
clone_size: -
cdr3_aa: CATSRSGGTWVEQYF
cdr3_nt: TGTGCCACTTCGAGGTCCGGGGGAACTTGGGTCGAGCAGTACTTC